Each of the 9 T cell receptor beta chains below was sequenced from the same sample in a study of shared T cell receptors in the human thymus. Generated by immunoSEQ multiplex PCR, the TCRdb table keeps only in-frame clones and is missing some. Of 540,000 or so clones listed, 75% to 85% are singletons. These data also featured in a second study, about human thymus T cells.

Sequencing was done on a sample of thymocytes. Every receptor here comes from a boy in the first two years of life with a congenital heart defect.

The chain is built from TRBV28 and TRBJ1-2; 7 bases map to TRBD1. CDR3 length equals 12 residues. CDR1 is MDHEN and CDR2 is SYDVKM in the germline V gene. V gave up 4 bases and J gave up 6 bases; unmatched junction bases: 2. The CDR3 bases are TGTGCCAGCAGTTCGACAGGGAATGGCTACACCTTC. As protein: CASSSTGNGYTF.

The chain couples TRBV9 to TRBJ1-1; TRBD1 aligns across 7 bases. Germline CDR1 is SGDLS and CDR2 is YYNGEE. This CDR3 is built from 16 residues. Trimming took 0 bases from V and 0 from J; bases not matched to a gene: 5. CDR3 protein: CASSVVGTAMNTEAFF. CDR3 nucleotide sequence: TGTGCCAGCAGCGTAGTAGGGACAGCGATGAACACTGAAGCTTTCTTT.

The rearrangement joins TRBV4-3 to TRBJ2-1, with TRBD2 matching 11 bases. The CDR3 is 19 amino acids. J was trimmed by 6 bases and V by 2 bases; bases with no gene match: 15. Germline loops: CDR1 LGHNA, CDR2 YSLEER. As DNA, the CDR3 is TGCGCCAGCAGCCAAAACTCGGTGACGGCCGGGACTAGCGGCAATGAGCAGTTCTTC. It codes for CASSQNSVTAGTSGNEQFF.

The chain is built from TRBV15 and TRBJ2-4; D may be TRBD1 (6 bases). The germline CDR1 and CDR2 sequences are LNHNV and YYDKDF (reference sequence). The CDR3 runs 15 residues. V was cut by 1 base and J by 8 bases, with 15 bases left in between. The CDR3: CATSRVNRVTDIQYF. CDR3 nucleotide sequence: TGTGCCACCAGCAGAGTGAACAGGGTAACGGACATTCAGTACTTC.

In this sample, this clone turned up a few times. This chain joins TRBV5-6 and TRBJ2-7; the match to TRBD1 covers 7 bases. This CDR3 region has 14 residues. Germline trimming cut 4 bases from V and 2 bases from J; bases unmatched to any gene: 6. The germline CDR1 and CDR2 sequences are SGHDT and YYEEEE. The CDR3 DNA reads TGTGCCAGCAGCGAACCGGGACAGACCTACGAGCAGTACTTC. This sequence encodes CASSEPGQTYEQYF.

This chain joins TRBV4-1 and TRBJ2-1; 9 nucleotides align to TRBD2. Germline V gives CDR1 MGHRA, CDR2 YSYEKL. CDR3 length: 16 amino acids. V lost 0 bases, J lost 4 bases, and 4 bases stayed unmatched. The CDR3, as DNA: TGCGCCAGCAGCCAAGATAGCCTAGCGGGGTACAATGAGCAGTTCTTC. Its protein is CASSQDSLAGYNEQFF.

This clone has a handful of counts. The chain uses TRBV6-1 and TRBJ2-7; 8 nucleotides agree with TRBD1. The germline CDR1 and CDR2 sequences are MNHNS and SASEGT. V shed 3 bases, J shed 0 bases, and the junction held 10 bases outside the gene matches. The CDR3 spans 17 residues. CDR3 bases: TGTGCCAGCAGTGAGGTTAAGGAGGACAGGGCCTCCTACGAGCAGTACTTC. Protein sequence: CASSEVKEDRASYEQYF.

This chain's CDR3 is CAISETGHNEKLFF. The DNA of the CDR3 is TGTGCCATCAGTGAGACAGGGCATAATGAAAAACTGTTTTTT. The chain has TRBV10-3 and TRBJ1-4; perhaps TRBD1 as D (6 bases). The germline V gene encodes CDR1 ENHRY and CDR2 SYGVKD. The CDR3 extends over 14 amino acids. V lost 2 bases and J 4 bases, leaving 8 bases between the germline ends.

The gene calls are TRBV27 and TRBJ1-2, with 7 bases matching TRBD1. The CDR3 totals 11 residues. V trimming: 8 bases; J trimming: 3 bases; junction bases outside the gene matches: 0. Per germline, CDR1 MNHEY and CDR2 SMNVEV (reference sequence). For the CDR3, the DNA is TGTGCCAGCGGACAGGACTATGGCTACACCTTC. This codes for CASGQDYGYTF.